Listed here are 2 T cell receptor beta chains from one sample, sequenced in a study of OX40 agonist ivuxolimab in advanced cancers. Libraries were prepared by immunoSEQ multiplex PCR; TCRdb keeps only in-frame clonotypes and omits some of them. The sample records around 39,000 clones, more than 65% being singletons. Here the sequenced sample was CD4+ or CD8+ T cells sorted from blood, taken in a trial of the OX40 agonist ivuxolimab. The origin of the receptors is an adult with an advanced solid tumor such as melanoma, head and neck, liver or kidney cancer.

The chain is built from TRBV6-1 and TRBJ2-2; D uncertain. The V gene's germline CDR1 is MNHNS and CDR2 SASEGT. This CDR3 contains 14 residues. The V end lost 6 bases, the J end lost 2 bases, and 10 bases lay between the germline ends. Here the CDR3 reads CASRTTFNTGELFF. The CDR3 coding sequence is TGTGCCAGCAGGACGACCTTTAACACCGGGGAGCTGTTTTTT.

The chain has TRBV2 and TRBJ1-2, with D hard to call. V was clipped by 2 bases and J by 4 bases, with 11 bases between them. There are 14 residues in the CDR3. Germline lookup yields CDR1 SNHLY and CDR2 FYNNEI. In DNA form, the CDR3 reads TGTGCCAGCAGTGAATCCGGGGAGGGCTATGGCTACACCTTC. Residues: CASSESGEGYGYTF.